These 19 T cell receptor beta chains came from one sample sequenced in a study of blood T cell repertoires in COVID-19. Some clones are missing from TCRdb's copy, which holds only in-frame ones; the method was immunoSEQ multiplex PCR. This table holds 150,000 to 180,000 clones, about 73% found once. The sample taken for sequencing was peripheral blood. The source of these receptors is a man aged 80 or over with acute or convalescent COVID-19.

V usage is TRBV24-1 and J usage is TRBJ2-2, with D possibly matching TRBD2 (6 bases). CDR1 is KGHDR, CDR2 SFDVKD, per germline. V lost 7 bases to trimming and J lost 7 bases, with 9 bases between them. This CDR3 has 12 amino acids. CDR3 in amino acids: CATSGTFGELFF. The DNA of the CDR3 is TGTGCCACCAGCGGGACTTTCGGGGAGCTGTTTTTT.

This chain connects TRBV4-3 to TRBJ2-7; the match to TRBD2 covers 7 bases. CDR1 LGHNA and CDR2 YSLEER come from the germline V gene. This CDR3 is built from 15 residues. The V segment lost 4 bases and the J segment 6 bases; nucleotides outside the gene matches: 12. The chain's CDR3 is CASSPEVVWGGEQYF. The CDR3 DNA follows: TGCGCCAGCAGCCCCGAAGTGGTCTGGGGGGGCGAGCAGTACTTC.

CDR3 coding DNA: TGTGCCAGCAGCTTCAGGGAGACCCAGTACTTC. Its translation is CASSFRETQYF. The chain carries TRBV5-6 and TRBJ2-5; the D is unclear. V lost 2 bases and J 5 bases, leaving 4 bases between the germline ends. The length of the CDR3 is 11 residues. Germline CDR1 reads SGHDT; CDR2 reads YYEEEE. Full variable domain (missing parts from reference TRBV5-6 and TRBJ2-5): DAGVTQSPTHLIKTRGQQVTLRCSPKSGHDTVSWYQQALGQGPQFIFQYYEEEERQRGNFPDRFSGHQFPNYSSELNVNALLLGDSALYLCASSFRETQYFGPGTRLLVL.

This clone was seen only once. The J gene is TRBJ2-1, the V gene TRBV9; D gene ambiguous. V was shortened by 0 bases and J by 2 bases, with 9 bases between the two germline ends. CDR3 length: 15 amino acids. From germline, CDR1 is SGDLS and CDR2 YYNGEE. Here the CDR3 DNA reads TGTGCCAGCAGCGTAGCAGGCCTAACCTACAATGAGCAGTTCTTC. As protein: CASSVAGLTYNEQFF.

This chain uses TRBV6-5 with TRBJ1-6; D remains unclear. Germline CDR1 MNHEY, CDR2 SVGAGI. The CDR3 spans 15 residues. V lost 8 bases and J lost 6, with 17 bases in between. The CDR3 DNA follows: TGTGCCAGCTACTCCGGGGAGGGCATTAATTCACCCCTCCACTTT. Translation gives CASYSGEGINSPLHF.

The genes are TRBV2 and TRBJ2-6, with D perhaps matching TRBD2 (7 bases). The CDR3 sequence is 17 residues long. V dropped 5 bases and J dropped 0 bases, with 14 bases sitting between them. The germline CDR1 and CDR2 sequences are SNHLY and FYNNEI. This CDR3 is CASSRGGTTSGANVLTF. The CDR3 region has the DNA TGTGCCAGCAGTAGGGGGGGCACAACCTCTGGGGCCAACGTCCTGACTTTC.

This chain uses TRBV11-2 with TRBJ2-3, with TRBD2 identical over 13 bases. CDR1 is SGHAT, CDR2 FQNNGV, per germline. The V and J ends lost 0 bases and 1 base, in that order; junction bases with no gene match: 7. The CDR3 totals 19 residues. This chain's CDR3 is CASSLDPLTSGGRTDTQYF. CDR3 in DNA: TGTGCCAGCAGCTTAGATCCCCTGACTAGCGGGGGGCGCACAGATACGCAGTATTTT.

The chain employs TRBV28 and TRBJ1-6; D gene ambiguous. Trimming removed 5 bases at V and 15 bases at J, with 11 bases between. This CDR3 has 11 amino acids. Per the germline V gene, CDR1 is MDHEN and CDR2 is SYDVKM. The CDR3 DNA is TGTGCCAGCAGTCGCGGGCCTGTCCTCCACTTT. Its protein is CASSRGPVLHF.

This rearrangement joins TRBV4-1 to TRBJ1-6, with D maybe TRBD1 (5 bases). Per the germline V gene, CDR1 is MGHRA and CDR2 is YSYEKL. With 1 base removed from V and 10 bases from J, the gap between germline ends came to 11 bases. The CDR3 has 14 amino acids. The CDR3 DNA sequence: TGCGCCAGCAGCCAAGGGGCCCAGGGATCACCCCTCCACTTT. Translated: CASSQGAQGSPLHF.

V is TRBV7-2 and J is TRBJ1-6; TRBD1 aligns across 10 bases. Germline loops: CDR1 SGHTA, CDR2 FQGNSA. The CDR3 loop spans 18 amino acids. V shed 3 bases and J 8 bases; nucleotides not matched to a gene: 13. Here the CDR3 reads CASSFPGQGIGKDSPLHF. The CDR3, as DNA: TGTGCCAGCAGCTTCCCGGGACAGGGGATAGGGAAGGATTCACCCCTCCACTTT. The variable domain in full, with the rest retrieved from reference TRBV7-2 and TRBJ1-6, is GAGVSQSPSNKVTEKGKDVELRCDPISGHTALYWYRQSLGQGLEFLIYFQGNSAPDKSGLPSDRFSAERTGGSVSTLTIQRTQQEDSAVYLCASSFPGQGIGKDSPLHFGNGTRLTVT.

This clone has just a few counts. The chain couples TRBV14 to TRBJ1-1; a possible D gene is TRBD1 (5 bases). The CDR3 has 13 residues. In germline, CDR1 is SGHDN, CDR2 FVKESK. Trimming removed 4 bases from V and 3 bases from J, with 9 bases in between. In nucleotides, the CDR3 is TGTGCCAGCAGCCGGGGGAGGGACACTGAAGCTTTCTTT. As protein: CASSRGRDTEAFF.

J is TRBJ1-1 and V is TRBV2, with D hard to call. Germline CDR1 is SNHLY and CDR2 is FYNNEI. The ends were cut back, 8 bases at V and 1 base at J, with 11 bases in the middle. The CDR3 extends over 13 amino acids. The CDR3 nucleotides are TGTGCCAGCCAGTGGAGTCCGAACACTGAAGCTTTCTTT. This sequence encodes CASQWSPNTEAFF.

The table lists this clone with a count of one. The chain is built from TRBV11-3 and TRBJ1-1, with D tentatively TRBD1 (6 bases). V lost 5 bases to trimming and J lost 4 bases, with 17 bases between them. The V gene's germline CDR1 is SGHNT and CDR2 YENEEA. The CDR3 has 15 amino acids. CDR3 bases: TGTGCCAGCAGCCCCAGTGGGGGCAGAGGCACTGAAGCTTTCTTT. Residues: CASSPSGGRGTEAFF.

This clone was seen a few times. V usage is TRBV7-6 and J usage is TRBJ1-5; 9 bases are a match to TRBD1. The CDR3 contains 17 residues. V trimming: 4 bases; J trimming: 0 bases; junction bases outside the gene matches: 7. Germline-derived CDR1 and CDR2 are SGHVS and FNYEAQ. CDR3 DNA: TGTGCCAGCAGCTCAGCTACAGGGGGCTATAGCAATCAGCCCCAGCATTTT. Translating gives CASSSATGGYSNQPQHF.

The sample holds a few counts of this clone. This chain uses TRBV11-3 with TRBJ1-1; no clear D. The CDR3 is 15 residues long. The V gene's germline CDR1 is SGHNT and CDR2 YENEEA. The V gene lost 1 base and the J gene lost 4 bases, with 13 bases spanning the gap. This chain's CDR3 is CASSLGRGRSTEAFF. The CDR3 coding sequence is TGTGCCAGCAGCTTAGGTCGGGGTCGTAGCACTGAAGCTTTCTTT.

The J gene is TRBJ2-5, the V gene TRBV10-3; the match to TRBD2 covers 15 bases. Trimming cost V 4 bases and J 4 bases; bases outside gene matches: 4. This CDR3 has 16 amino acids. Germline V gene data show CDR1 as ENHRY and CDR2 as SYGVKD. CDR3 nucleotides: TGTGCCATCAGTGTCGCGGGACTAGCGGGGGGAGAGACCCAGTACTTC. This gives the protein CAISVAGLAGGETQYF.

The rearrangement joins TRBV18 to TRBJ2-3; D is perhaps TRBD2 (5 bases). CDR1 and CDR2 from the germline V gene are KGHSH and LQKENI. V lost 2 bases and J 3 bases, leaving 9 bases between the germline ends. There are 14 residues in the CDR3. The CDR3 DNA reads as TGTGCCAGCTCACCAACTAGGGAGACAGATACGCAGTATTTT. It translates to CASSPTRETDTQYF.

The gene calls are TRBV10-3 and TRBJ1-5; D perhaps matches TRBD1 (5 bases). V lost 8 bases and J lost 4, with 15 bases in between. Germline CDR1 ENHRY, CDR2 SYGVKD. The CDR3 runs 14 residues. DNA of the CDR3: TGTGCCATCGGCGCAGGGAATAAGAATCAGCCCCAGCATTTT. Its protein is CAIGAGNKNQPQHF.

This chain links TRBV7-8 with TRBJ1-2; 7 bases match TRBD1. The junction had 8 bases not matched to a gene; V was cut back by 5 bases and J by 5 bases. The CDR3 is made up of 14 amino acids. The germline gives CDR1 SGHVS, CDR2 FQNEAQ. The CDR3 DNA is TGTGCCAGCAGCCGCCGGGACAGAAATTATGGCTACACCTTC. As protein: CASSRRDRNYGYTF.